This TCR beta chain was identified in a study of graft-versus-host responses after intestinal transplantation. Remarks on this clone: As yet, its antigen is unknown.

Using immunoSEQ multiplex PCR, the repertoire was profiled, and TCRdb retains in-frame clones only, with some absent. The top ten hold about 0.51% of the sample, which has 100,000 to 120,000 clones, 93% seen once. This clonotype was sampled from a human donor who received an intestinal transplant. The sample in question was unstimulated CD8+ T cells sorted from spleen or lymph node cells, obtained before intestinal transplant.

CDR3 in DNA: TGTGCCAGCAGCCCGAACAGGGCGGAGGAGCAGTACTTC. Residues: CASSPNRAEEQYF. The V call is TRBV7-2, the J call TRBJ2-7, with D perhaps matching TRBD1 (6 bases). Germline V lookup: CDR1 SGHTA, CDR2 FQGNSA. The length of the CDR3 is 13 residues. With 5 bases removed from V and 7 bases from J, the gap between germline ends came to 15 bases.